The TCR beta chain described here comes from a study of beta chain features in type 1 diabetes. Findings and caveats of the study: Moderate yet significant TCRB CDR3 shortening was seen in Type 1 diabetes patients in all four CD4+ subsets.

Points on this clone: The target antigen is unknown.

cDNA synthesis used the whole RNA isolate, giving expressed TCRB sequences. The repertoire was sequenced with immunoSEQ multiplex PCR; TCRdb's copy has only in-frame clones and lacks some. The sample lists around 250,000 clones; around 24% were seen once. Germline loops: CDR1 SQVTM, CDR2 ANQGSEA. V dropped 6 bases and J dropped 2 bases, with 16 bases sitting between them. The CDR3 covers 14 residues. Sequences were obtained from naive CD4+ T cells from blood. V is TRBV29-1 and J is TRBJ1-2; a weak D match, TRBD1 (5 bases). This clonotype was sampled from a woman in her 30s with type 1 diabetes. The CDR3 DNA reads as TGCAGCGTCGCCCTCGGGGGTTTCAACTATGGCTACACCTTC. Its protein product is CSVALGGFNYGYTF.